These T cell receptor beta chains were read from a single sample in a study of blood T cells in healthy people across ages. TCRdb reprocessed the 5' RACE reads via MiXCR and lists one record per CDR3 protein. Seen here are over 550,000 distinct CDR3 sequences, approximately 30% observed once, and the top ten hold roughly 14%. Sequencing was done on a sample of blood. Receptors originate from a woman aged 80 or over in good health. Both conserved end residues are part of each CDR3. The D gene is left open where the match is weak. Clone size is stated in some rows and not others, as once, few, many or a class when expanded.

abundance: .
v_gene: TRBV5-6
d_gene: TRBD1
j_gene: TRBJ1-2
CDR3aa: CASSADRELGNYGYTF
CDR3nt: TGTGCCAGCAGCGCGGACAGGGAGCTTGGTAACTATGGCTACACCTTC

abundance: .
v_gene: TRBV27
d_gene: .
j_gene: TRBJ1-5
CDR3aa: CASSLKGPGISNQPQHF
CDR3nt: TGTGCCAGCAGTTTAAAGGGTCCAGGGATTAGCAATCAGCCCCAGCATTTT

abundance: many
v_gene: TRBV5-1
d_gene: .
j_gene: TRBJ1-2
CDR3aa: CASSIGGNYGYTF
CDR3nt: TGCGCCAGCAGCATCGGGGGTAACTATGGCTACACCTTC

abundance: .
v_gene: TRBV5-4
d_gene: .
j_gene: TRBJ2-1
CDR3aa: CASSLRSGARETQFF
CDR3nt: TGTGCCAGCAGCTTAAGGTCAGGGGCGCGGGAGACCCAGTTCTTC

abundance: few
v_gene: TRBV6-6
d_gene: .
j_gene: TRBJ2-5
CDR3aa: CASSTGQGFSGGNEQYF
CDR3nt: TGTGCCAGCAGCACGGGACAGGGTTTTAGCGGGGGTAATGAGCAGTACTTC

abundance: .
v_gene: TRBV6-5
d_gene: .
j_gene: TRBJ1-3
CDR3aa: CASSADFSGNTIYF
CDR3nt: TGTGCCAGCAGTGCTGACTTCTCTGGAAACACCATATATTTT

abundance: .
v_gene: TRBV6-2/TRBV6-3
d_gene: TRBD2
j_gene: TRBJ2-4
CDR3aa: CASSSLAGGRNEQYF
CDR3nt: TGTGCCAGCAGCTCGCTAGCGGGGGGCCGCAATGAGCAGTACTTC

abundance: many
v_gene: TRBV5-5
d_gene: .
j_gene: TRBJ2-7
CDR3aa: CASSLREYEQYF
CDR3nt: TGTGCCAGCAGCTTGAGGGAGTACGAGCAGTACTTC

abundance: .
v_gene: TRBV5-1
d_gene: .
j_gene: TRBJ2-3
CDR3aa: CACSLDAGRSTDMQYF
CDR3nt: TGCGCCTGCAGCTTGGATGCGGGGAGAAGCACAGATATGCAGTATTTT

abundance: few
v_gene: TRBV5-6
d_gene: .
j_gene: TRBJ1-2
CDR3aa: CASSSPTRRSTNYGYTF
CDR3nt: TGTGCCAGCAGCTCTCCGACTCGGCGATCTACTAACTATGGCTACACCTTC

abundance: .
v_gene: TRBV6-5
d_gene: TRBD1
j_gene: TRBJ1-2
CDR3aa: CASSYSARGWAYGYTF
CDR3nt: TGTGCCAGCAGTTACTCGGCCAGGGGGTGGGCCTATGGCTACACCTTC

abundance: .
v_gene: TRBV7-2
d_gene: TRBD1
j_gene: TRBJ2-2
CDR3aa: CASSQSTGSGELFF
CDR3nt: TGTGCCAGCAGTCAATCGACAGGGTCCGGGGAGCTGTTTTTT

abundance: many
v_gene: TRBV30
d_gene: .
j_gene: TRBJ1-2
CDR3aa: CAWSPGNYGYTF
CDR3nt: TGTGCCTGGAGTCCGGGTAACTATGGCTACACCTTC

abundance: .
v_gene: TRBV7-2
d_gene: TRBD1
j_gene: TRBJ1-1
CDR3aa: CASSSRQGGYTEAFF
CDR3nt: TGTGCCAGCAGCTCGAGACAGGGAGGCTACACTGAAGCTTTCTTT

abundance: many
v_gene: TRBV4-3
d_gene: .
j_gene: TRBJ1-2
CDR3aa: CASSQDIINYGYTF
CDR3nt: TGCGCCAGCAGCCAAGATATAATTAACTATGGCTACACCTTC

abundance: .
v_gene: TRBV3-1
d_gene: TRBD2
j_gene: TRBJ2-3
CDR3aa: CASSQEGLAGGDTQYF
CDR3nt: TGTGCCAGCAGCCAAGAGGGACTAGCGGGAGGAGATACGCAGTATTTT

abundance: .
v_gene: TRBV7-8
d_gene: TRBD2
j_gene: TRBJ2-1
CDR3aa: CAGSPGLAGGHEQFF
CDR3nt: TGTGCCGGCAGCCCCGGACTAGCGGGCGGCCATGAGCAGTTCTTC

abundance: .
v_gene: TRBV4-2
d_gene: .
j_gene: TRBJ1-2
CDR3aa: CASSVRDMDGYTF
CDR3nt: TGTGCCAGCAGCGTCCGGGACATGGATGGCTACACCTTC

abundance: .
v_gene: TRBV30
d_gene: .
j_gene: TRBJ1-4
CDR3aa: CAWSKNEKLFF
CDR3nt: TGTGCCTGGAGTAAGAATGAAAAACTGTTTTTT

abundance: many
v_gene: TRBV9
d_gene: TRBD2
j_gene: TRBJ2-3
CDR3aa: CASSAPGGAGRTDTQYF
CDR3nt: TGTGCCAGCAGCGCGCCGGGGGGGGCGGGGCGCACAGATACGCAGTATTTT

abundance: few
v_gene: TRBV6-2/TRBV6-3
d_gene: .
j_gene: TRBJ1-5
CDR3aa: CAARTHNQPQHF
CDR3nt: TGTGCCGCCCGAACGCATAATCAGCCCCAGCATTTT

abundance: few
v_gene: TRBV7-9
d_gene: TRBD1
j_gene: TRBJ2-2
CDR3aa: CASSSRDRVNTGELFF
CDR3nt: TGTGCCAGCAGTTCCCGGGACAGGGTTAACACCGGGGAGCTGTTTTTT

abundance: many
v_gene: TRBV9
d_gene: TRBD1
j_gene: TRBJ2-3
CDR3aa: CASSVGGTGGIADTQYF
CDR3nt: TGTGCCAGCAGCGTAGGAGGGACAGGGGGCATTGCAGATACGCAGTATTTT

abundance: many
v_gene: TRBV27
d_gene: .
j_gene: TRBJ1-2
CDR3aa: CASKQSNYGYTF
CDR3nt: TGTGCCAGCAAACAGTCTAACTATGGCTACACCTTC

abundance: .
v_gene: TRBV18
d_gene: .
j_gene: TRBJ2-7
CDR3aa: CASSPPMELYEQYF
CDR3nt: TGTGCCAGCTCACCACCGATGGAGCTCTACGAGCAGTACTTC

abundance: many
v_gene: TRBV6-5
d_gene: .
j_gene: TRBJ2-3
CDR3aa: CASSYTGTTSTDTQYF
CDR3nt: TGTGCCAGCAGTTACACCGGGACAACTAGCACAGATACGCAGTATTTT

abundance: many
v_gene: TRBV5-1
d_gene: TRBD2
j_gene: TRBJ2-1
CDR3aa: CASSLESSGVRLNEQFF
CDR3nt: TGCGCCAGCAGCTTGGAGTCTAGCGGGGTTCGCCTCAATGAGCAGTTCTTC

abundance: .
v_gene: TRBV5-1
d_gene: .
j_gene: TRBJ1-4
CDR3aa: CASSLTGIGEKPFF
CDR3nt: TGCGCCAGCAGCTTGACAGGGATTGGTGAAAAACCGTTTTTT

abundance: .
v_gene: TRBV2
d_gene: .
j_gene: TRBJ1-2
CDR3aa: CASSTRRANYGYTF
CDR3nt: TGTGCCAGCAGTACACGGAGAGCTAACTATGGCTACACCTTC

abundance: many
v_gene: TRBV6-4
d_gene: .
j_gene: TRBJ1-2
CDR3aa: CASSENAGSNYGYTF
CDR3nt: TGTGCCAGCAGTGAGAACGCAGGGTCTAACTATGGCTACACCTTC

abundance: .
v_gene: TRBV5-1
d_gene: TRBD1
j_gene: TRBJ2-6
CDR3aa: CASSMVTGLSGANVLHF
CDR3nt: TGCGCCAGCAGCATGGTGACAGGGCTATCAGGGGCCAACGTCCTGCACTTC

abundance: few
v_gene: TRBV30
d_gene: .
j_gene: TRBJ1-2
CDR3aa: CAWNLGGNYGYTF
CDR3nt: TGTGCCTGGAATCTGGGAGGGAACTATGGCTACACCTTC

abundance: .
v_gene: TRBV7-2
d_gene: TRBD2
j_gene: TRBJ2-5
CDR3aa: CASSFRTSGGIAETQYF
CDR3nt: TGTGCCAGCAGCTTTCGGACTAGCGGGGGGATCGCGGAGACCCAGTACTTC

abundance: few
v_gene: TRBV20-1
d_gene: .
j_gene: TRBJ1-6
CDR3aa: CSATLSPGSINSPLHF
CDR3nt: TGCAGTGCCACACTTTCCCCTGGCAGCATCAATTCACCCCTCCACTTT

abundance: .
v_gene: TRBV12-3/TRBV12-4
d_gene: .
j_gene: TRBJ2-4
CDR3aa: CASSLDSAFSNKQYF
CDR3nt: TGTGCCAGCAGTTTAGACTCCGCCTTTAGCAATAAGCAGTACTTC

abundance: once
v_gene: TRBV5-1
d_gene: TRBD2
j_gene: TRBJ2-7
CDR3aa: CASSSDATSGGLRSSYNAQYF
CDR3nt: TGCGCCAGCAGCTCAGACGCAACTAGCGGGGGGCTGAGGAGCTCCTACAATGCGCAGTACTTC

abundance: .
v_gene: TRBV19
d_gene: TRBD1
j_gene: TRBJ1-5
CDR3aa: CASSPRPVGQSNQPQHF
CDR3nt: TGTGCCAGTAGTCCGCGGCCCGTGGGACAGAGCAATCAGCCCCAGCATTTT

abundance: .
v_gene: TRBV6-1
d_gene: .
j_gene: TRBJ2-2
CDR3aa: CASSEGLGWGGELFF
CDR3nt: TGTGCCAGCAGTGAAGGTCTAGGGTGGGGCGGGGAGCTGTTTTTT

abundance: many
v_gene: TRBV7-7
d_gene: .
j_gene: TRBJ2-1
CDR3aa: CASSSTTDFRNNEQFF
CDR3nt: TGTGCTAGCAGCTCGACCACAGATTTTCGCAACAATGAGCAGTTCTTC

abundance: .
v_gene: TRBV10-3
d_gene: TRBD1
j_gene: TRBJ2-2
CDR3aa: CAISGRTGVPTNTGELFF
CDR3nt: TGTGCCATCAGCGGCCGGACAGGGGTTCCTACGAACACCGGGGAGCTGTTTTTT

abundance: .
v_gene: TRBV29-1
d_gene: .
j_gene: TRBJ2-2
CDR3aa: CSVAPGRGTGELFF
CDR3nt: TGCAGCGTCGCTCCGGGACGAGGCACCGGGGAGCTGTTTTTT